This T cell receptor beta chain was retrieved from a study of cytomegalovirus exposure and HLA in healthy donors (dated by TCRdb to about 2017). For context, the study as a whole: According to an earlier analysis of 550 to 750 of the donors, 150 million to 200 million T cells yielded 100 million or so unique TCR beta sequences and about 300 Gb of sequence data. Among the roughly 400 genotyped donors, about 85% belonged to the genetic ancestry cluster associated with self-reported Caucasian donors. To decide whether each TCR beta V gene segment behaved as functional or pseudogenic, an earlier analysis of over 500 of the donors relied on high-throughput TCR beta sequencing. An early release that covered some 640 HLA-typed donors contained approximately 300 gigabases of sequencing data and 65 million to 100 million unique TCR sequences. The number of typed donors differed by locus: roughly 620-630 for A, B, C, DRB1 and DQB1; 500 to 550 for DQA1; around 580 for DPA1; and 400 to 480 for DPB1. The T cell repertoires of 550 to 850 subjects were profiled by immunosequencing and related to cytomegalovirus serostatus. To predict cytomegalovirus infection status, the study brought together high-throughput TCR immunosequencing, statistical association of individual TCRs with disease status, and machine learning. Among some 400 genotyped donors of the cohort, an average of approximately 220,000 unique TCR beta nucleotide sequences was sequenced per donor, of which about 18% were non-productive. A separate validation cohort of over a hundred different subjects was used in addition to the approximately 670-subject first cohort. Genome-wide SNP genotypes for about 60% of the roughly 700 donors were used in a later genetic analysis, which treated that subset as a discovery cohort. Rather than using new phenotypic data, the later analysis identified candidate immune exposures from TCR beta sequences and from how often those sequences occurred across donors. Roughly 5 DR-DQ haplotypes were treated as single units for association and clustering because of strong linkage in the cohort. All discovery cohort repertoires had been generated using a single sequencing platform. A later analysis re-analyzed previously published TCR beta repertoires from 650 to 800 donors and added high-resolution HLA genotyping to study TCR occurrence patterns. HLA typing covered class I and class II loci at four-digit resolution. Donor age, sex, ethnicity and CMV serostatus were compiled alongside the repertoire data. The study aimed to test whether signatures of past pathogen exposure could be identified by cataloging public T cell receptors.

Beyond this particular receptor, the publication reports: A few of the identified cytomegalovirus-associated TCR beta chains were confirmed in vitro to be specific for cytomegalovirus antigens. The authors suggested that the approach could potentially be generalized to other disease states and immunological phenotypes. A total of fewer than 200 TCR beta chains were listed by the study as associated with cytomegalovirus. A group of highly shared sequence variants was considered likely to be a technical artifact of the sequencing pipeline. V-gene and J-gene trimming of TCR beta chains was associated with a missense DCLRE1C variant in a later genetic analysis, and the association was replicated in an independent cohort. Assigning TCR associations to individual alleles was difficult when HLA alleles, especially DR and DQ, strongly co-occurred. Cytomegalovirus status was reported to be diagnosed by the classifier with high specificity and sensitivity in both the original and validation cohorts. In a later analysis, most CMV-associated TCR beta chains were found to appear HLA-restricted, with HLA associations seemingly driven largely by CMV exposure. In a later analysis, around 17,000 TCR beta sequences were associated with specific HLA alleles at a false discovery rate of 0.05. Correlated functional status among segregating V segments might be attributable to linkage disequilibrium, but an unknown experimental factor could not be ruled out. Presence/absence analyses assumed roughly uniform sequencing depth across donors, an assumption that may not hold. Only TCR beta chains were sequenced in this cohort, and the absence of alpha or paired-chain data limited detectable features. Because counts were too low, roughly 17 rarely observed V segments, including chromosome 9 orphons, were left out of the earlier analysis of some 600 of the donors. In a later analysis, HLA-associated TCR beta chains were found to be more clonally expanded and to have lower generation probabilities than equally common non-associated chains. A later analysis reported that several top co-occurrence clusters appeared linked to parvovirus B19, influenza, CMV and Epstein-Barr virus. An earlier analysis of approximately 530 of the donors showed that most TCR beta V segments appeared in productive rearrangements either about 87% or about 30% of the time, which broadly matched IMGT annotations. Because HLA typing was unavailable for some donors at each locus, only the typed subset was used in association tests. In a later analysis, the rate of TCR association differed among HLA loci, with DRB1 alleles having the most associated TCRs and HLA-C alleles having the fewest. A further reported finding was that TCR beta sequences accurately predicted the HLA-A and HLA-B alleles for most subjects in the first cohort. Most TCR sequences were seen in very few donors, while some public TCRs were found in many individuals. The only immune exposure information available for the cohort was CMV serostatus. A later genetic analysis reported fewer N-insertions in productive TCRs among donors in an Asian-associated ancestry cluster than the approximately 670-donor mean.

The library was built by means of the immunoSEQ multiplex PCR assay. The multiplex PCR relied on a mix of 60 forward primers for TCR Vbeta segments and 13 reverse primers for TCR Jbeta segments. Amplification of the CDR3 region of rearranged TCR beta genes was performed with a multiplex PCR assay on genomic DNA. Amplified TCR beta libraries were sequenced as 87-base-pair reads on the Illumina HiSeq System. The authors processed their data as follows. Across the 700 or so repertoires, a later analysis counted approximately 83 million unique TCR beta chains, around 11 million of which were shared by at least two donors. A nearest-neighbor algorithm error-corrected the raw reads and collapsed the reads into unique sequences, merging closely related sequences to remove PCR and sequencing errors. V, D and J gene segments were assigned by aligning CDR3 sequences to IMGT reference sequences. For a sequence to be retained, at least a six-nucleotide match to both a V gene segment and a J gene segment was required. Rearrangements were classified as productive when the CDR3 lacked stop codons and remained in frame with V and J, and all other rearrangements were classified as non-productive. CDR3 was defined according to IMGT convention as the region running from the second conserved V-encoded cysteine to the conserved J-encoded phenylalanine. In an earlier analysis of around 540 of the donors, sequences lacking an unambiguous match to a single V gene segment were excluded. An earlier analysis of 500 to 700 of the donors classified V segments as functional when productive rearrangements were above 56.7% and as segregating when the standard deviation between donors was above 5%. A statistical classification framework was built to diagnose cytomegalovirus status from the catalog of TCR beta chain sequences. V and J gene assignment, in a later analysis, came from comparing TCR nucleotide sequences with IMGT/GENE-DB human TR gene sequences. A later analysis assigned CDR3 sequences and most-parsimonious VDJ recombination scenarios with the TCRdist pipeline. In a later analysis, each TCR beta chain was defined by its CDR3 amino acid sequence together with its V-gene family, and reads lacking a unique V-gene family were excluded. As a way to deal with suspected cross-contamination and a sequencing artifact, a later analysis dropped 640 or so nucleotide sequences that were highly shared and had low generation probability. For each public chain, a later analysis derived a clonal expansion index from normalized ranks of inferred template counts within each repertoire. A later analysis computed generation probabilities with a VDJ recombination model fitted to out-of-frame rearrangements, and checked the results against IGoR. A later analysis scored TCR-TCR, TCR-HLA and TCR-CMV co-occurrence with hypergeometric tests, applying a repertoire-size bias correction to TCR pairs. False discovery rates were estimated in a later analysis by permuting HLA or CMV assignments 20 times. In a later analysis, co-occurring TCRs were grouped with DBSCAN, and TCRdist sequence similarity was added when clustering was performed within HLA-allele-positive subsets. For co-occurrence clustering, repertoires with fewer than 30,000 or more than 120,000 public chains were excluded, along with 4 to 6 repertoires with anomalous nucleotide sharing. Not all clones reach the TCRdb copy of this immuneACCESS table, which keeps in-frame sequences only. Checked studies attribute under half of the gap to unresolved V genes and leave the rest unexplained. V, J and clone size are those of that table, while D and trimming were read from the DNA. The sample yields 90,000 to 140,000 clones; 70% to 80% were counted once. The ten most abundant clones make up 2.1% of the sample.

For this clone: What this receptor recognizes is not known. Nothing much larger sits one base from this clone, and base qualities are not available.

The cohort comprised more than 550 healthy bone marrow donors. Cohort members were all nominally healthy when sampled, although unrecorded immune exposures were likely present. The donor was CMV seronegative and was included in the group of about 400 seronegative cohort members. A peripheral blood sample was provided by each donor, and peripheral blood mononuclear cells were used for TCR beta sequencing. The Qiagen DNeasy Blood Extraction Kit was used to extract genomic DNA from the blood cell samples. The source material was PBMCs. The TCR comes from a man younger than 40 in good health and CMV-seronegative.

The CDR3 in this case is CATGTGTDTQYF. The DNA sequence is given as TGTGCCACCGGGACAGGGACAGATACGCAGTATTTT. The rearranged segments are TRBV30 and TRBJ2-3; TRBD1 lines up with 9 middle nucleotides. From a lookup of the germline V gene (reference sequence), CDR1 and CDR2 are GTSNPN and SVGIG. Including cysteine and phenylalanine, the CDR3 has 12 amino acids. The read is trimmed to its CDR3 DNA, 36 bases read in frame from base 1. V loses 8 bases at its end and J loses 3 bases; junction bases beyond the gene matches: 3.